This TCR beta chain was recorded in a study of early T cells in non-severe SARS-CoV-2 infection. This clonotype was counted at least ten times. TCRdb reprocessed the 5' RACE reads with MiXCR, giving one entry per CDR3 protein. Of tens of thousands of distinct CDR3 sequences in the sample, 13% are singletons; the top ten hold around 4.5%. Germline V gene data show CDR1 as MNHEY and CDR2 as SMNVEV (reference sequence). V lost 5 bases and J 5 bases, leaving 12 bases between the germline ends. This CDR3 contains 13 residues. The clonotype was recovered from an adult who was a healthcare worker with PCR-confirmed SARS-CoV-2 infection or an uninfected control (not recorded which). The sample consisted of whole blood. V and J are TRBV27 and TRBJ1-2, with D perhaps TRBD1 (5 bases). The CDR3 DNA reads as TGTGCCAGCAGTCTAACAGGAAAATATGGCTACACCTTC. It is translated as CASSLTGKYGYTF.